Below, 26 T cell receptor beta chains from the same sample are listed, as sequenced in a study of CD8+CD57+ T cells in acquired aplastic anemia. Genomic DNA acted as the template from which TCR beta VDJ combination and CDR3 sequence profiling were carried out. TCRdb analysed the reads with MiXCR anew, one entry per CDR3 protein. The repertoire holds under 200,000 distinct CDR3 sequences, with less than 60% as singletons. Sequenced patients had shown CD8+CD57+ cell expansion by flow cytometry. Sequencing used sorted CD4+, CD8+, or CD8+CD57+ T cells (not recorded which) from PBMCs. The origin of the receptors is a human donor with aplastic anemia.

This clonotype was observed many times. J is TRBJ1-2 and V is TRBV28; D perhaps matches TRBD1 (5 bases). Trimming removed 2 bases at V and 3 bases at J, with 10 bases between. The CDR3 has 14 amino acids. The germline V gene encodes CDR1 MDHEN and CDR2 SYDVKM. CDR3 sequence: CASSLIDRHYGYTF. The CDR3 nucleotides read TGTGCCAGCAGTTTAATTGACAGACACTATGGCTACACCTTC.

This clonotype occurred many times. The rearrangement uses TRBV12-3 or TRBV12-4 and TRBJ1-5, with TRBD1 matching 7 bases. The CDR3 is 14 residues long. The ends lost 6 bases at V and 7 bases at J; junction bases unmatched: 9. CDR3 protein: CASRNTGERQPQHF. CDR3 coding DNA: TGTGCCAGCAGAAATACAGGGGAGAGACAGCCCCAGCATTTT.

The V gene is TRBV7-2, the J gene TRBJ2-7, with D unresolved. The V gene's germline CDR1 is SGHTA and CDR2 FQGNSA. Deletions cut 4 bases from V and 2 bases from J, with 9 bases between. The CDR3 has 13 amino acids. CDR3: CASSSKPAYEQYF. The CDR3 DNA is TGTGCCAGCAGCTCCAAGCCTGCCTACGAGCAGTACTTC.

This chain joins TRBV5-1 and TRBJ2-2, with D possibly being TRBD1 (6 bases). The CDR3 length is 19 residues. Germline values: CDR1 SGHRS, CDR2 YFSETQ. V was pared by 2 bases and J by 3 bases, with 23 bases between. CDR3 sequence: CASSLNPGHPGGYTGELFF. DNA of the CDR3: TGCGCCAGCAGCTTAAATCCGGGACATCCGGGCGGGTACACCGGGGAGCTGTTTTTT.

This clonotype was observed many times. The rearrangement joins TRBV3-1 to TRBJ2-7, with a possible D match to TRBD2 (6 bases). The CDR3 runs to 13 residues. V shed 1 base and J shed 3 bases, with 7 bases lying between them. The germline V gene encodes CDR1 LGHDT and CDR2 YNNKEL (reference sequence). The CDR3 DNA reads TGTGCCAGCAGCCAAGTGCGGGGCTACGAGCAGTACTTC. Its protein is CASSQVRGYEQYF.

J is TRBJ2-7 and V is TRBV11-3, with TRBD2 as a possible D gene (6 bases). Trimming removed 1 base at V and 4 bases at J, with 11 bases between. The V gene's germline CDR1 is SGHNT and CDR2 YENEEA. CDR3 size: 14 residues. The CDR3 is CASSLGWGRYEQYF. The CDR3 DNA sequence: TGTGCCAGCAGCTTAGGTTGGGGGAGGTACGAGCAGTACTTC.

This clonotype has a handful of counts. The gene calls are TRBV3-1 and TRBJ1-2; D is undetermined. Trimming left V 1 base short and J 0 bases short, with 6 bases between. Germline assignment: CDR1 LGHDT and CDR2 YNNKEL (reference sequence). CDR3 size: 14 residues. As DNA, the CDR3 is TGTGCCAGCAGCCAAGGGGTTCCTAACTATGGCTACACCTTC. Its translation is CASSQGVPNYGYTF.

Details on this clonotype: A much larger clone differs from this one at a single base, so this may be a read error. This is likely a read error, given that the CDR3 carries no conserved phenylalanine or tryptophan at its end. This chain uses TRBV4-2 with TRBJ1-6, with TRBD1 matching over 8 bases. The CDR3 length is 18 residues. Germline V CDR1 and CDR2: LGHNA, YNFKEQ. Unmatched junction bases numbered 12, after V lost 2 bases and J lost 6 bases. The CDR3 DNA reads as TGTGCCAGCAGCCAAATAAAAGGGACAGGATTTTCTAATTCACCCCTCCACTCT. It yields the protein CASSQIKGTGFSNSPLHS.

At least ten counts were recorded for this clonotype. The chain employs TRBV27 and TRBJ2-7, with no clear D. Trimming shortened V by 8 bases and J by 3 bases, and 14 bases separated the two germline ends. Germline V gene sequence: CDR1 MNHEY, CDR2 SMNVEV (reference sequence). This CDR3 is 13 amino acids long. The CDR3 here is CASRKYVNYEQYF. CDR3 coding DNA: TGTGCCAGCCGGAAATACGTTAACTACGAGCAGTACTTC.

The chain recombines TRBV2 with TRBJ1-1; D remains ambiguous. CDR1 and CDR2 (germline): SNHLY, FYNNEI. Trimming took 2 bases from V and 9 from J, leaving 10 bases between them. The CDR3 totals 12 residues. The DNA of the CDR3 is TGTGCCAGCAGTGAATCGGTCAGAAAAGCTTTCTTT. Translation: CASSESVRKAFF.

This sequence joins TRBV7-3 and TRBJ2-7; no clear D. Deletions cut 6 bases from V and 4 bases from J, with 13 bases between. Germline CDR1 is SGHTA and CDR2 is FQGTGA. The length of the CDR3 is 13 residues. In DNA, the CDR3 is TGTGCCAGCAGTGACGTGACAAGTTACGAGCAGTACTTC. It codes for CASSDVTSYEQYF.

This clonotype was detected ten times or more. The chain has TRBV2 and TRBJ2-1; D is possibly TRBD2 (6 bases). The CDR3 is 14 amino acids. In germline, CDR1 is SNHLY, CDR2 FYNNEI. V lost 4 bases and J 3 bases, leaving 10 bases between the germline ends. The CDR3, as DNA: TGTGCCAGCAGTGTTACCGGGGGCTACAATGAGCAGTTCTTC. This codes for CASSVTGGYNEQFF. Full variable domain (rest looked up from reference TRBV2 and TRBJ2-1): EPEVTQTPSHQVTQMGQEVILRCVPISNHLYFYWYRQILGQKVEFLVSFYNNEISEKSEIFDDQFSVERPDGSNFTLKIRSTKLEDSAMYFCASSVTGGYNEQFFGPGTRLTVL.

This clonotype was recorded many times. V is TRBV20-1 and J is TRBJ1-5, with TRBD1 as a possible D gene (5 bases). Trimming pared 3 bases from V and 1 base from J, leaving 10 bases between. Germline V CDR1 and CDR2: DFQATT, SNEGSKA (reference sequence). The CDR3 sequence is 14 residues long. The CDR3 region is CSARGGPSNQPQHF. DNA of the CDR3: TGCAGTGCTAGGGGGGGACCCAGCAATCAGCCCCAGCATTTT.

In DNA, the CDR3 is TGCGCCAGCAGCCCAAGGACAGGGAAGAACGGGGAGCTGTTTTTT. This codes for CASSPRTGKNGELFF. The chain joins TRBV5-1 to TRBJ2-2; 8 bases map to TRBD1. This CDR3 is 15 amino acids long. Germline loops: CDR1 SGHRS, CDR2 YFSETQ. V gave up 4 bases and J gave up 7 bases; unmatched junction bases: 9.

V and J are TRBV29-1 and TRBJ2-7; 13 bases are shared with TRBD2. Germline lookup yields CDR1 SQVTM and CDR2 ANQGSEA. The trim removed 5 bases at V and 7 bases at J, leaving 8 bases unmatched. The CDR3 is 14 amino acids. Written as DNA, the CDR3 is TGCAGCGTTACCGGGACTAGCGGGACTAGAGAGCAGTACTTC. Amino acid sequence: CSVTGTSGTREQYF.

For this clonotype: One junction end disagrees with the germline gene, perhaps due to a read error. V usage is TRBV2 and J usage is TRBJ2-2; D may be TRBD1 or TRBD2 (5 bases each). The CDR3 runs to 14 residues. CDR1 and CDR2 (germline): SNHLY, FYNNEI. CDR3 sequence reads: CASRIVRQPGELVF. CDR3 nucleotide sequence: TGTGCCAGCAGGATAGTCAGACAGCCCGGGGAGCTGGTTTTT.

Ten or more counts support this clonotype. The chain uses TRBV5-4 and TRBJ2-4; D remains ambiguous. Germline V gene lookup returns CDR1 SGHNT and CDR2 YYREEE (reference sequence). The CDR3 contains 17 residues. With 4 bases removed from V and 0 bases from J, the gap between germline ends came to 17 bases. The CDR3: CASSPKTNSLAKNIQYF. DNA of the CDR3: TGTGCCAGCAGCCCCAAAACCAACAGCCTAGCCAAAAACATTCAGTACTTC.

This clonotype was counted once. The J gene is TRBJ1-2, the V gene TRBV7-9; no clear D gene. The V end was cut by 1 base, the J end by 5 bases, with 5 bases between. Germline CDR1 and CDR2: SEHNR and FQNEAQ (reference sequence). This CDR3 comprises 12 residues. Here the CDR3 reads CASSLDLYGYTF. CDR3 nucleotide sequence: TGTGCCAGCAGCTTAGACCTATATGGCTACACCTTC.

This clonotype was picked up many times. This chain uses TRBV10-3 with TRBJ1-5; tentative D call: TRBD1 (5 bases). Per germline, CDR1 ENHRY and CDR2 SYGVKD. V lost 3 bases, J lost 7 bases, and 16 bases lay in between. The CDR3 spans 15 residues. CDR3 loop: CAISDKSQGGQPQHF. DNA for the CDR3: TGTGCCATCAGTGATAAAAGCCAGGGAGGACAGCCCCAGCATTTT.

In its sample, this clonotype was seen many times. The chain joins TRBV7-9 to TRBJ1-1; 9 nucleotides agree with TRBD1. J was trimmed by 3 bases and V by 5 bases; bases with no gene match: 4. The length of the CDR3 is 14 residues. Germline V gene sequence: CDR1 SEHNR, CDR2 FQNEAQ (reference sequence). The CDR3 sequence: CASSTDRGDTEAFF. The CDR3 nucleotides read TGTGCCAGCAGCACCGACAGGGGGGACACTGAAGCTTTCTTT.

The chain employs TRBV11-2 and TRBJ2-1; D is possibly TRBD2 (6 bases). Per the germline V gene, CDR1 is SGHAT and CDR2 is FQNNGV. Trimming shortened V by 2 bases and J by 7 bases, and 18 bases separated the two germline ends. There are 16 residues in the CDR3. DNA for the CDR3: TGTGCCAGCAGCTTAATCCGGAGCGGGCGAGGTAATGAGCAGTTCTTC. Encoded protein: CASSLIRSGRGNEQFF.

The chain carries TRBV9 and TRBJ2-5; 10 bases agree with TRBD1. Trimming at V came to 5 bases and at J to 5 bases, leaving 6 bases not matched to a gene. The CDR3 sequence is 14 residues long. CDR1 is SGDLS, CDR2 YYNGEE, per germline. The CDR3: CASRAGTGVETQYF. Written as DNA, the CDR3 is TGTGCCAGCAGGGCGGGGACAGGGGTTGAGACCCAGTACTTC.

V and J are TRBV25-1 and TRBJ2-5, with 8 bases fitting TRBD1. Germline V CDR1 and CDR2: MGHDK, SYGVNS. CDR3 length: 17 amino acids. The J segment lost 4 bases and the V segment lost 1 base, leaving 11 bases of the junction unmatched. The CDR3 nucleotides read TGTGCCAGCAGTGAATCCCTCAAGCAGGGGGCCGGAGAGACCCAGTACTTC. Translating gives CASSESLKQGAGETQYF.

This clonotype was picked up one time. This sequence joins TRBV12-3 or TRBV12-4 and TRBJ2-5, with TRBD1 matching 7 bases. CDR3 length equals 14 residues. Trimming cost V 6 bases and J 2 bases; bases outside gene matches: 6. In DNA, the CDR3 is TGTGCCAGCAGCATCGGGACAGTTCAAGAGACCCAGTACTTC. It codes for CASSIGTVQETQYF.

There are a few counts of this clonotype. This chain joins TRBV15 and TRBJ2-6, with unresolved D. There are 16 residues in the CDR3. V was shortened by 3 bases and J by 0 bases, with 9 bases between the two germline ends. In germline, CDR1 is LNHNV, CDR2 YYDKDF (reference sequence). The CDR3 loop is CATSSALGSGANVLTF. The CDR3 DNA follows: TGTGCCACCAGCAGCGCTTTAGGCTCTGGGGCCAACGTCCTGACTTTC.

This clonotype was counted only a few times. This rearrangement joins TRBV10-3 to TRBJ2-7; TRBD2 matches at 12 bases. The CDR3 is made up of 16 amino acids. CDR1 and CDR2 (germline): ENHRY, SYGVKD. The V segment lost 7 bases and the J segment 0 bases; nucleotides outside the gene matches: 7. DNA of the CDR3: TGTGCCATCAAACCAGGGACTAGCGGGTACTCCTACGAGCAGTACTTC. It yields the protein CAIKPGTSGYSYEQYF.